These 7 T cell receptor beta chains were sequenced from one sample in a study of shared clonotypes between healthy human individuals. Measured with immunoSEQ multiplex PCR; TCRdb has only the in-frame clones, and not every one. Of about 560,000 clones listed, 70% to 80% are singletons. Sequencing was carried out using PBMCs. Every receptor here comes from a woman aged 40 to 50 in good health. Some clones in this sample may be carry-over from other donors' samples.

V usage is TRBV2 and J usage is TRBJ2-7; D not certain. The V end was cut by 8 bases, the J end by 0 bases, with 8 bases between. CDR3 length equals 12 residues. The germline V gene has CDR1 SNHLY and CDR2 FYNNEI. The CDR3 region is CASATSSYEQYF. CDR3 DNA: TGTGCCAGCGCCACCAGCTCCTACGAGCAGTACTTC.

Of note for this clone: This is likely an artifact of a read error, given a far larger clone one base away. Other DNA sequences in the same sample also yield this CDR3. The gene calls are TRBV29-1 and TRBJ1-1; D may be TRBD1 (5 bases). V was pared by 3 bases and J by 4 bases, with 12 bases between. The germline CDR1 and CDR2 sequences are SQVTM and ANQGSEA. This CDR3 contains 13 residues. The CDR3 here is CSVERDGGTEAFF. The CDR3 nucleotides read TGCAGCGTTGAGAGGGATGGGGGCACTGAAGCTTTCTTT.

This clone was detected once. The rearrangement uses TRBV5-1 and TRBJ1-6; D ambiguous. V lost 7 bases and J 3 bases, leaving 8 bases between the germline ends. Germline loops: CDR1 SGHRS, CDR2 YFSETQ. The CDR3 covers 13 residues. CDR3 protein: CASCMDYNSPLHF. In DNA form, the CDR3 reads TGCGCCAGCTGTATGGACTATAATTCACCCCTCCACTTT.

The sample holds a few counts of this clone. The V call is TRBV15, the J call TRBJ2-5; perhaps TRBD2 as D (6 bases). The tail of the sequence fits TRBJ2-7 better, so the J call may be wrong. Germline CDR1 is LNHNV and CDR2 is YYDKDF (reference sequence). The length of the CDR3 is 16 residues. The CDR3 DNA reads TGTGCCACCAGCAGAGATCTAGCGAGCACGTCCTACGAGCAGTACTTC. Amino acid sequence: CATSRDLASTSYEQYF.

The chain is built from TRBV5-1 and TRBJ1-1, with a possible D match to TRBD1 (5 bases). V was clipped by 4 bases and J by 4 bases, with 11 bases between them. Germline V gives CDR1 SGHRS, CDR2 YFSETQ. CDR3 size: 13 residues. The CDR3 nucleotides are TGCGCCAGCAGCACCCCAGGGTTCACTGAAGCTTTCTTT. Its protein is CASSTPGFTEAFF. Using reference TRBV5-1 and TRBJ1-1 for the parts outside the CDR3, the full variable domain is KAGVTQTPRYLIKTRGQQVTLSCSPISGHRSVSWYQQTPGQGLQFLFEYFSETQRNKGNFPGRFSGRQFSNSRSEMNVSTLELGDSALYLCASSTPGFTEAFFGQGTRLTVV.

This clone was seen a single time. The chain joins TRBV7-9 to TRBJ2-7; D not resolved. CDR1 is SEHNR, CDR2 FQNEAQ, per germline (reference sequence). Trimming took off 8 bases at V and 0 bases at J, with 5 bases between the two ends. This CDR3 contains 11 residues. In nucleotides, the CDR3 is TGTGCCAGCGGGAACTCCTACGAGCAGTACTTC. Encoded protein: CASGNSYEQYF.

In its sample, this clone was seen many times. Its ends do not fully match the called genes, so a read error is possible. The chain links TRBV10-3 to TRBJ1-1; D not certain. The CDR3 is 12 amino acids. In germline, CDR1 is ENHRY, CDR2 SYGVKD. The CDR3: CAIMGVKTEAFF. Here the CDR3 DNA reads TGTGCCATCATGGGAGTGAAAACTGAAGCTTTCTTT.